This T cell receptor (beta chain) was found in a study of blood T cell repertoires in COVID-19. The repertoire was sequenced with immunoSEQ multiplex PCR; TCRdb's copy has only in-frame clones and lacks some. The table includes 30,000 or so clones, 65% to 70% detected once. The germline V and J ends were trimmed by 1 base and 4 bases, with 8 bases remaining between them. The CDR3 runs to 14 residues. CDR1 SGHTA and CDR2 FQGNSA come from the germline V gene. The sample taken for sequencing was peripheral blood. The chain combines TRBV7-2 with TRBJ1-3, with a tentative D call TRBD1 (5 bases). This sequence originates from a human donor in a cohort sampled during active COVID-19. The CDR3 nucleotides are TGTGCCAGCAGCTTAGAAGGGGTCGGAAACACCATATATTTT. As protein: CASSLEGVGNTIYF.